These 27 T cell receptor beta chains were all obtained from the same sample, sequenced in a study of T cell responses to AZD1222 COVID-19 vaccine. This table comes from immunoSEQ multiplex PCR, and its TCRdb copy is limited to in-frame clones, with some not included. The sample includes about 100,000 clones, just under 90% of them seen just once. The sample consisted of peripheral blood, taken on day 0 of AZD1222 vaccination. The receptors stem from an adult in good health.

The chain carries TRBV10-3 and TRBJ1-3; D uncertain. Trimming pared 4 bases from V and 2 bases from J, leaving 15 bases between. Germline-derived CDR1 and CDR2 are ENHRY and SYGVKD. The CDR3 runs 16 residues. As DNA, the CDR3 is TGTGCCATCAGTGGCCCGGGAACAGCGGCTGGAAACACCATATATTTT. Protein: CAISGPGTAAGNTIYF.

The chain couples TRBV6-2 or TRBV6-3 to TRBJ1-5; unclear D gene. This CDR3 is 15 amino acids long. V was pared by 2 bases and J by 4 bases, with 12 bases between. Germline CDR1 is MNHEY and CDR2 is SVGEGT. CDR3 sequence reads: CASSYAAGPNQPQHF. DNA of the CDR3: TGTGCCAGCAGTTACGCAGCAGGTCCAAATCAGCCCCAGCATTTT.

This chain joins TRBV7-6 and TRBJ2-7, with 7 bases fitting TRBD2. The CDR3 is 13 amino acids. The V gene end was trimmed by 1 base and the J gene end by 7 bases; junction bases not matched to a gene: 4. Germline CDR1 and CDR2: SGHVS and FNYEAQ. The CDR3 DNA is TGTGCCAGCAGCTTAGAACTAGCGAGGGAGCAGTACTTC. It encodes CASSLELAREQYF.

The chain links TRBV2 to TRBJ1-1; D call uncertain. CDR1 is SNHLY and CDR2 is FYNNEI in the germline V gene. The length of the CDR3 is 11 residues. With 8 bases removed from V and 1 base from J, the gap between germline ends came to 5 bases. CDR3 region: CASVSNTEAFF. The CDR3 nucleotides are TGTGCCAGCGTCTCGAACACTGAAGCTTTCTTT.

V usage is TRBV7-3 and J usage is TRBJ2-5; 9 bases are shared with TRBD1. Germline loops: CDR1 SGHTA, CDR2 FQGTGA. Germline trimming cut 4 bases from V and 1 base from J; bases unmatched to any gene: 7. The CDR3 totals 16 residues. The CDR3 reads CASSSSGTGIQETQYF. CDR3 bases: TGTGCCAGCAGCTCCTCCGGGACAGGGATCCAAGAGACCCAGTACTTC.

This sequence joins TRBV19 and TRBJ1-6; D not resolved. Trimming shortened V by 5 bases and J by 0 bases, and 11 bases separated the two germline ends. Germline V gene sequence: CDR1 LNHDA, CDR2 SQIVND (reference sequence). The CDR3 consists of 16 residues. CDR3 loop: CASSLGTSSYNSPLHF. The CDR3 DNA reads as TGTGCCAGTAGTCTCGGTACCAGCTCCTATAATTCACCCCTCCACTTT.

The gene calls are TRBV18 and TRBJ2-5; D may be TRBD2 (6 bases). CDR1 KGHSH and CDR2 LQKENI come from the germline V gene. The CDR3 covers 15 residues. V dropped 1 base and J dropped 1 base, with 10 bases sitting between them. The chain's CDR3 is CASSPLTSSQETQYF. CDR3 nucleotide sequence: TGTGCCAGCTCACCACTGACTAGTTCCCAAGAGACCCAGTACTTC. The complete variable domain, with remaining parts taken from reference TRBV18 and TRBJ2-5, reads NAGVMQNPRHLVRRRGQEARLRCSPMKGHSHVYWYRQLPEEGLKFMVYLQKENIIDESGMPKERFSAEFPKEGPSILRIQQVVRGDSAAYFCASSPLTSSQETQYFGPGTRLLVL.

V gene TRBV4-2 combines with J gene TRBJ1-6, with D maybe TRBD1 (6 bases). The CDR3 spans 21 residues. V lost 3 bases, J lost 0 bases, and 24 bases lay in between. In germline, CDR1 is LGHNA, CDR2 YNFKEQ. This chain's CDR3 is CASSHQAPRSQGGSYNSPLHF. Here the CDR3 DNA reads TGTGCCAGCAGCCATCAAGCACCCCGGTCACAGGGCGGCTCCTATAATTCACCCCTCCACTTT.

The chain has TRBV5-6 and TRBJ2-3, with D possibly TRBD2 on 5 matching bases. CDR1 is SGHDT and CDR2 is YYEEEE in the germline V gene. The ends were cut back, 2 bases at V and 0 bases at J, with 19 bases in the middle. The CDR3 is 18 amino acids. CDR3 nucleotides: TGTGCCAGCAGCTTTGAAACGTGGGAGAGGTCTAGCACAGATACGCAGTATTTT. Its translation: CASSFETWERSSTDTQYF.

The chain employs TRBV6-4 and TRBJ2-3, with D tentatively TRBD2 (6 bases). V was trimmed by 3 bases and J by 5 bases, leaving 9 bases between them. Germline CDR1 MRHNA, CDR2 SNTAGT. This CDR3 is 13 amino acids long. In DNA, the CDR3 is TGTGCCAGCAGTGATCAGGGAGGAGATACGCAGTATTTT. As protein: CASSDQGGDTQYF.

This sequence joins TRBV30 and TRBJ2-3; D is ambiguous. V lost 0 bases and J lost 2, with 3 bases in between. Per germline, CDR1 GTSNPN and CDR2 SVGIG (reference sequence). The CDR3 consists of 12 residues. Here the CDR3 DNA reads TGTGCCTGGAGTGTATTCACAGATACGCAGTATTTT. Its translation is CAWSVFTDTQYF.

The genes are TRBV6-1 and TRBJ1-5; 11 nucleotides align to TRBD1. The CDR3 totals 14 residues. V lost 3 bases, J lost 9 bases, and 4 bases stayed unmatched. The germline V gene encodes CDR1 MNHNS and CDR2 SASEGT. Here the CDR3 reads CASSDLDRGLPQHF. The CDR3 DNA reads TGTGCCAGCAGTGATTTGGACAGGGGGCTGCCCCAGCATTTT.

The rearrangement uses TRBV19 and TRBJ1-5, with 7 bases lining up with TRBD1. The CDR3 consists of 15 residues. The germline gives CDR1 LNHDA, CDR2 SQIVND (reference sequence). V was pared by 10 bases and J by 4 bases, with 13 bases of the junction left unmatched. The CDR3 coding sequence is TGTGCCACAAACAGGGGTTTGGCTCAAAATCAGCCCCAGCATTTT. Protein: CATNRGLAQNQPQHF. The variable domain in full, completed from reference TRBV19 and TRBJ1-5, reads DGGITQSPKYLFRKEGQNVTLSCEQNLNHDAMYWYRQDPGQGLRLIYYSQIVNDFQKGDIAEGYSVSREKKESFPLTVTSAQKNPTAFYLCATNRGLAQNQPQHFGDGTRLSIL.

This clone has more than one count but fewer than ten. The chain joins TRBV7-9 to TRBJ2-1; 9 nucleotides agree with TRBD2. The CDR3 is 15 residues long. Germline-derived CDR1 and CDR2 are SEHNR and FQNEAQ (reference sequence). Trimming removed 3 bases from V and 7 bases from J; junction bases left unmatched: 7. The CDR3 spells CASSLLAGLGNEQFF. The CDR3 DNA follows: TGTGCCAGCAGCTTGCTAGCGGGGCTTGGGAATGAGCAGTTCTTC.

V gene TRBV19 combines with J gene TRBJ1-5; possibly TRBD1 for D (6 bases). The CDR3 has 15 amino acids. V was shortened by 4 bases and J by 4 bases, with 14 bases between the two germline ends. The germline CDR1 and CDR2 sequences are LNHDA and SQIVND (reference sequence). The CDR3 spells CASSTVRGANQPQHF. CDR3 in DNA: TGTGCCAGTAGTACTGTCAGGGGCGCAAATCAGCCCCAGCATTTT.

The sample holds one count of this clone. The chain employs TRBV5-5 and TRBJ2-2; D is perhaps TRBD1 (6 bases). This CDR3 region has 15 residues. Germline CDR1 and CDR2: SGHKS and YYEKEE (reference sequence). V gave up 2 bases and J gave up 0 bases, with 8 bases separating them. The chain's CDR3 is CASSLQGANTGELFF. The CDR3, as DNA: TGTGCCAGCAGCTTACAGGGTGCGAACACCGGGGAGCTGTTTTTT.

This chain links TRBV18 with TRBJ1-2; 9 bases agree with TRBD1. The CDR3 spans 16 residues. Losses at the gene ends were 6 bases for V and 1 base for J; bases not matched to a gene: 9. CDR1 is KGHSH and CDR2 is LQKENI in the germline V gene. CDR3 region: CASSYAGTGFNYGYTF. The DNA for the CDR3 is TGTGCCAGCTCTTACGCCGGGACAGGGTTTAACTATGGCTACACCTTC.

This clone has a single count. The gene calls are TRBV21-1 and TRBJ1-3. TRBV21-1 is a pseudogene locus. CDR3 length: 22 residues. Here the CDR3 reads CASSPPGGFGPGRLCSGNTIYF. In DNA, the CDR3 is TGTGCCAGCAGCCCCCCGGGGGGGTTCGGACCTGGGAGGCTGTGCTCTGGAAACACCATATATTTT.

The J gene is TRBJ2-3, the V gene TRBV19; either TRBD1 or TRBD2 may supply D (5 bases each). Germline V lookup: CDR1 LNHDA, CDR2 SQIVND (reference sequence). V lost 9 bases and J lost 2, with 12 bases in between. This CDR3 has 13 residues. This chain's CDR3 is CASGTAITDTQYF. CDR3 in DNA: TGTGCCAGCGGGACCGCCATCACAGATACGCAGTATTTT.

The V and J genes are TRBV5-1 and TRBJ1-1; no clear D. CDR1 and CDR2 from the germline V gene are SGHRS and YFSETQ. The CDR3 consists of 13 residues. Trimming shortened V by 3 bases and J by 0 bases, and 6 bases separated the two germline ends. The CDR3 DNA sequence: TGCGCCAGCAGCTCGCCACTGAACACTGAAGCTTTCTTT. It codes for CASSSPLNTEAFF. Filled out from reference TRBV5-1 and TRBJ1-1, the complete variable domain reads KAGVTQTPRYLIKTRGQQVTLSCSPISGHRSVSWYQQTPGQGLQFLFEYFSETQRNKGNFPGRFSGRQFSNSRSEMNVSTLELGDSALYLCASSSPLNTEAFFGQGTRLTVV.

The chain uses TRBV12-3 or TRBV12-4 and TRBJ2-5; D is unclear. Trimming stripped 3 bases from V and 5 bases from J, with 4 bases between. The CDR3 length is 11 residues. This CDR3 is CASSLAETQYF. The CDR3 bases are TGTGCCAGCAGTTTGGCGGAGACCCAGTACTTC.

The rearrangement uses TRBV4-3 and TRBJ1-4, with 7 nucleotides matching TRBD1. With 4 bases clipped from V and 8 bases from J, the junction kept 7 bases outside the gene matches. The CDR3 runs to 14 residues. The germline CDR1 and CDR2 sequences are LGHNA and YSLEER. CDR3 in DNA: TGCGCCAGCAGCCCCGGACAGGACGGCGAAAAACTGTTTTTT. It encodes CASSPGQDGEKLFF.

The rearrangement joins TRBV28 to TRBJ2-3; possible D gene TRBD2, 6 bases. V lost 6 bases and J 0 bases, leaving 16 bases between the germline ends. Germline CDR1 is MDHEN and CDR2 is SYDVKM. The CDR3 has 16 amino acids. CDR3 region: CASRPRELWSTDTQYF. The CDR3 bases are TGTGCCAGCAGACCCCGGGAGTTGTGGAGCACAGATACGCAGTATTTT.

CDR3 DNA: TGCGCCAGCAGCTTGGATGGACAAGGCAATCAGCCCCAGCATTTT. Translation: CASSLDGQGNQPQHF. The rearrangement links TRBV5-1 to TRBJ1-5; tentatively, D is TRBD1 (5 bases). CDR1 is SGHRS and CDR2 is YFSETQ in the germline V gene. Trimming shortened V by 0 bases and J by 2 bases, and 9 bases separated the two germline ends. CDR3 length: 15 residues.

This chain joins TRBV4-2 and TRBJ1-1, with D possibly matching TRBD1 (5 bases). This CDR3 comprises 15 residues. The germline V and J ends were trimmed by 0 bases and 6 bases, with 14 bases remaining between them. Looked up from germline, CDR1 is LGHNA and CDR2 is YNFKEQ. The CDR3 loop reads CASSQEVGEGAEAFF. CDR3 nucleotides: TGTGCCAGCAGCCAAGAGGTAGGAGAAGGGGCTGAAGCTTTCTTT.

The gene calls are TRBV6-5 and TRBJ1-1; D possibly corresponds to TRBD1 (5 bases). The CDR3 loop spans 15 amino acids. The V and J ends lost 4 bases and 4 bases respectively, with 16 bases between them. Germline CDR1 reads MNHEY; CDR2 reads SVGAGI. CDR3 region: CASSWNGGTGTEAFF. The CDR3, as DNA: TGTGCCAGCAGTTGGAATGGTGGGACCGGCACTGAAGCTTTCTTT.

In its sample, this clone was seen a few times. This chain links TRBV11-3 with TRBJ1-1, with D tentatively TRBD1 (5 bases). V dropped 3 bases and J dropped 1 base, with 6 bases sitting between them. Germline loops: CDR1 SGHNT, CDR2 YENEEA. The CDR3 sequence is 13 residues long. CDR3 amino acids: CASSLRGNTEAFF. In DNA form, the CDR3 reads TGTGCCAGCAGCTTGAGGGGGAACACTGAAGCTTTCTTT.